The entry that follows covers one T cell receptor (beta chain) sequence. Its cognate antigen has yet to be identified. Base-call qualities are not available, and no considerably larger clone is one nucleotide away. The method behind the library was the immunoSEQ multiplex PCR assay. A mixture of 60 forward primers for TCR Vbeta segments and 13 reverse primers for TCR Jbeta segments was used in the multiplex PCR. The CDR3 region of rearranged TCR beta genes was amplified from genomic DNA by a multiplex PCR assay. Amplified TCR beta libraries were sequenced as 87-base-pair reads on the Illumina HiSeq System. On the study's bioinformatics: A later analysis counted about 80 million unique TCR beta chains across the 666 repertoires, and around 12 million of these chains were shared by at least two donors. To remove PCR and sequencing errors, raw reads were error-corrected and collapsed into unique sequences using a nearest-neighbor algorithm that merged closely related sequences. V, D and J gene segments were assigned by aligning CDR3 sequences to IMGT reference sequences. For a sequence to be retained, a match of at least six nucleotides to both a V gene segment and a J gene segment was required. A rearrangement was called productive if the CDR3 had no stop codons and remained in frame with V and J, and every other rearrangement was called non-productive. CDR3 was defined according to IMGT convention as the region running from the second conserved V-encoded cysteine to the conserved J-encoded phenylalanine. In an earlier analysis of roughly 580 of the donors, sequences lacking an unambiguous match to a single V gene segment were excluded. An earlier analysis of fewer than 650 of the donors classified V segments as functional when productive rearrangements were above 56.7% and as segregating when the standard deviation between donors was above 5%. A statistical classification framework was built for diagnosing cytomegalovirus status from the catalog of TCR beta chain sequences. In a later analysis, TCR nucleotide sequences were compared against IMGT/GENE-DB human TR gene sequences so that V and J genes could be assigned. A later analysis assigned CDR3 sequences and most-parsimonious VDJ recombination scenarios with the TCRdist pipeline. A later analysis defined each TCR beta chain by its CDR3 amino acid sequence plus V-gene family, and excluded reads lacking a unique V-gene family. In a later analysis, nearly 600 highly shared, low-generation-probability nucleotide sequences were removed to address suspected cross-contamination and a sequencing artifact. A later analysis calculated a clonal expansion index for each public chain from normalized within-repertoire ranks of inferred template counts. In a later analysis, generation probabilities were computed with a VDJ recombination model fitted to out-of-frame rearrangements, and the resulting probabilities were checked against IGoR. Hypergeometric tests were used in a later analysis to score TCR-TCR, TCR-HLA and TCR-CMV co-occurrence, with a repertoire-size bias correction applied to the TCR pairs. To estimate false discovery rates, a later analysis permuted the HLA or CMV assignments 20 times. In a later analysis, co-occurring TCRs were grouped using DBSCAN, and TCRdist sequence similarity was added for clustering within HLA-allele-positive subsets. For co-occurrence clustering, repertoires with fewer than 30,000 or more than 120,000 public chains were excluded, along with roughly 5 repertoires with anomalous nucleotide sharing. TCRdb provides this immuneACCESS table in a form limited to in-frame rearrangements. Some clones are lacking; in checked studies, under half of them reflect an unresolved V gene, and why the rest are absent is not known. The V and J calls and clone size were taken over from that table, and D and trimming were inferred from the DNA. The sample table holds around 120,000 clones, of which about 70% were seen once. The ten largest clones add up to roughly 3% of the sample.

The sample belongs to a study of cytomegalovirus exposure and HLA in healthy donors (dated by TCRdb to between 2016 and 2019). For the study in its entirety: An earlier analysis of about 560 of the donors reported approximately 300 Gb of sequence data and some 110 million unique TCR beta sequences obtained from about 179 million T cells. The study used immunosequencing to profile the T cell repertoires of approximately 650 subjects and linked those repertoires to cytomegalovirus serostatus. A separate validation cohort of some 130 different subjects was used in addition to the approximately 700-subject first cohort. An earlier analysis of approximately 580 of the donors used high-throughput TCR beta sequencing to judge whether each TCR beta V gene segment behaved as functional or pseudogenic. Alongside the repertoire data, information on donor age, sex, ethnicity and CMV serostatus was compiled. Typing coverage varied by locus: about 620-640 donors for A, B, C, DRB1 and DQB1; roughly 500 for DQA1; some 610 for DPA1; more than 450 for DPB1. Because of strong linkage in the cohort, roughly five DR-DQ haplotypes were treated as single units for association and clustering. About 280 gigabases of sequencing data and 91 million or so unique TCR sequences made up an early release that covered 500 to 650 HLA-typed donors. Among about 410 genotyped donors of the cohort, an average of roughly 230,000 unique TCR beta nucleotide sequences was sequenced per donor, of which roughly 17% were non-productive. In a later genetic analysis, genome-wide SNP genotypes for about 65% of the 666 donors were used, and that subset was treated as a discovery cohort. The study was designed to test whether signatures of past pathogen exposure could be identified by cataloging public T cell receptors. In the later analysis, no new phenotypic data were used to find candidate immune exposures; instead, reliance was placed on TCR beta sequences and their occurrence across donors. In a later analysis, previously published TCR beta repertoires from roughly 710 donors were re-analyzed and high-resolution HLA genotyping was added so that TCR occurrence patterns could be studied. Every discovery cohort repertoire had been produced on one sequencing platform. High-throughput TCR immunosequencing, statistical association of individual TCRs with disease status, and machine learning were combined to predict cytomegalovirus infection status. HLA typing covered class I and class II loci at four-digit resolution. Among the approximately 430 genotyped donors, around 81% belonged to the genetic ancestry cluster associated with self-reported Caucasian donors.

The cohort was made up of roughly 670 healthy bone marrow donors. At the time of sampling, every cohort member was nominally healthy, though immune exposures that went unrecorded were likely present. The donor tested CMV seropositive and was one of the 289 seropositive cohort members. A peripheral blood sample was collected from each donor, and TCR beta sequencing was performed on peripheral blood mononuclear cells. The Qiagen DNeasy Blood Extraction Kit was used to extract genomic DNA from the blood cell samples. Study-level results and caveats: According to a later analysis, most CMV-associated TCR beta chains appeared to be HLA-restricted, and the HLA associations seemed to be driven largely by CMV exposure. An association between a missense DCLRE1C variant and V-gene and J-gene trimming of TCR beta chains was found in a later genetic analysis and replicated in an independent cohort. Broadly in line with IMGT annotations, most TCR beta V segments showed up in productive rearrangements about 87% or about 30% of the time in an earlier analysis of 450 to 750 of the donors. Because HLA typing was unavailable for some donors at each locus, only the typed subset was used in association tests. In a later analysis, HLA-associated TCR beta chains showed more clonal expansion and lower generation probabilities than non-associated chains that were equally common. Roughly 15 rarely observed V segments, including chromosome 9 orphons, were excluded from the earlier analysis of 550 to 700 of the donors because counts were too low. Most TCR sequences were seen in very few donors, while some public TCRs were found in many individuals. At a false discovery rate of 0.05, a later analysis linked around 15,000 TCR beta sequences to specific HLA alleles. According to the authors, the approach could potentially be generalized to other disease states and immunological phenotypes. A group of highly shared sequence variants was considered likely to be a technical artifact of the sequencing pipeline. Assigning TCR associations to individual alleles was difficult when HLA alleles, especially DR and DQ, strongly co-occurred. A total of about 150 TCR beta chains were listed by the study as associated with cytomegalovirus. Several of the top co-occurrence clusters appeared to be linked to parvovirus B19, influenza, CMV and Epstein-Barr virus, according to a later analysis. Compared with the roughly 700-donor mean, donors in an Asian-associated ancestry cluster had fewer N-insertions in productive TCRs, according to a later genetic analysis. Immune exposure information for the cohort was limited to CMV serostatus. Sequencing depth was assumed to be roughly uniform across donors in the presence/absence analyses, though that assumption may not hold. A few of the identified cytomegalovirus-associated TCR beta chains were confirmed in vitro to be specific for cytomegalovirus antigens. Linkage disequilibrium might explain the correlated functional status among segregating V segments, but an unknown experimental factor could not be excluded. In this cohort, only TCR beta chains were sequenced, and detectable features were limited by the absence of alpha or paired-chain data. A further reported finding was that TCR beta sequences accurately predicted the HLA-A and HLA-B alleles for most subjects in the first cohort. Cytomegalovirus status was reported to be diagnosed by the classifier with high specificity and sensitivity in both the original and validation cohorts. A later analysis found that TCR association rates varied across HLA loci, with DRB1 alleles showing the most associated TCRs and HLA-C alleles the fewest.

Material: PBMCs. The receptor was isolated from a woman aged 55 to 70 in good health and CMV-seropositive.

The DNA reads TGTGCCAGCAGCCAAGATACGGGACAGGGCCGTTTCGGCTACACCTTC. Its coded protein is CASSQDTGQGRFGYTF. The sequence links TRBV4-2 to TRBJ1-2; TRBD1 fits 9 bases in the junction. Including cysteine and phenylalanine, the CDR3 has 16 amino acids. This entry keeps only the CDR3 DNA: 48 bases, framed from base 1. V trim: 0 bases; J trim: 8 bases; unmatched bases: 10. Taken from the germline V gene, the CDR1 and CDR2 loops are LGHNA and YNFKEQ.